Each of the 2 T cell receptor beta chains below was sequenced from the same sample in a study of shared clonotypes between healthy human individuals. Naive CD8 populations comprised CD45RO-negative cells positively selected for CCR7, excluding terminally differentiated effector memory CD45RA+ cells. The data were produced by immunoSEQ multiplex PCR, yet TCRdb's version contains in-frame clones alone and is incomplete. Of 700,000 to 950,000 clones in the sample, just over 95% are singletons; the top ten hold about 0.25%. What was sequenced was naive CD8+ T cells sorted from blood. These TCRs come from a man aged 25 to 45 in good health.

The gene calls are TRBV5-6 and TRBJ2-7, with TRBD2 identical over 14 bases. Germline CDR1 and CDR2: SGHDT and YYEEEE. V shed 0 bases, J shed 5 bases, and the junction held 4 bases outside the gene matches. The CDR3 covers 16 residues. CDR3 region: CASSLDPGLAGDEQYF. Written as DNA, the CDR3 is TGTGCCAGCAGCTTGGACCCGGGACTAGCGGGAGACGAGCAGTACTTC.

The V gene is TRBV29-1, the J gene TRBJ2-7; D gene ambiguous. The CDR3 runs to 15 residues. Between the trimmed V and J ends, which lost 7 bases and 6 bases, there was a span of 25 bases. Looked up from germline, CDR1 is SQVTM and CDR2 is ANQGSEA. The CDR3 region is CSACPANVPFGEQYF. The CDR3 DNA follows: TGCAGCGCCTGCCCGGCTAACGTACCGTTCGGCGAGCAGTACTTC.